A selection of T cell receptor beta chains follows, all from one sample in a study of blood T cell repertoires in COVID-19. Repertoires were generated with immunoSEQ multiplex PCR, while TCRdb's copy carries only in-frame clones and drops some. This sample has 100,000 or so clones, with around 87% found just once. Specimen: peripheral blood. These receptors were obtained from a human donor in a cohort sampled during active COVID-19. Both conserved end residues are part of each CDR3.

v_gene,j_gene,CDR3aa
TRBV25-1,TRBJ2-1,CASSGVWTGREQFF
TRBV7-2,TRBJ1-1,CASSLGGPAGGGGEAFF
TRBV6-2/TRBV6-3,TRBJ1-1,CASSLTHRQGNAEAFF
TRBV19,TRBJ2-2,CASSLGLGDNTGELFF
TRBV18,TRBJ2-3,CASSRAGGDTQYF
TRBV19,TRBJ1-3,CASSILSGNTIYF
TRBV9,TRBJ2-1,CASNDGSSSYNEQFF
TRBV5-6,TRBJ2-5,CASSLANYQETQYF
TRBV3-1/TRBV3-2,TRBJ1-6,CASSQGRGYSPLHF
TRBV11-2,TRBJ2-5,CASSGGRLAGGPRETQYF
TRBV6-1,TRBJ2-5,CASSELGGAWGETQYF
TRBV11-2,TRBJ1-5,CASSSDRNQPQHF
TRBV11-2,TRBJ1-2,CASSPLRGGNYGYTF
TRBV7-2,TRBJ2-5,CASSLTQLKSAQYF
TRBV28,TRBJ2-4,CASSSSTGTKNIQYF
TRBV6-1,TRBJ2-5,CASSDSSGRETQYF
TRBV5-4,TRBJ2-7,CASSVNTRIEQYF